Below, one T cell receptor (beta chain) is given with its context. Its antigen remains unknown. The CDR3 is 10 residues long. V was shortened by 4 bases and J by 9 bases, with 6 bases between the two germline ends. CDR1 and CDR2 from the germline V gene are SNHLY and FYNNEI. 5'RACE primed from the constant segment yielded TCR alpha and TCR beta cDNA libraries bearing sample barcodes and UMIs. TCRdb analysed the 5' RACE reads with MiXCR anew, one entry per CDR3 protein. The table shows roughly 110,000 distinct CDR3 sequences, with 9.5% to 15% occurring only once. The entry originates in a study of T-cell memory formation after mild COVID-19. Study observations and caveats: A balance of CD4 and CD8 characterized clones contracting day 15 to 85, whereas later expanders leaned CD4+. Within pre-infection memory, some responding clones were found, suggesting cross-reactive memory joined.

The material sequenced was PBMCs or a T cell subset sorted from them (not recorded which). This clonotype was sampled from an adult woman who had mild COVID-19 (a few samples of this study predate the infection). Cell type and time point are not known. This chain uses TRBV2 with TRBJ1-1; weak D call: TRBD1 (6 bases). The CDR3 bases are TGTGCCAGCAGTGGGGACAAAGCTTTCTTT. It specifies CASSGDKAFF.